These 4 T cell receptor beta chains were sequenced from one sample in a study of shared clonotypes between healthy human individuals. Assay used: immunoSEQ multiplex PCR; TCRdb lists only in-frame clones, some missing. The sample has some 580,000 clones, about 96% seen once. Sequencing was done on a sample of naive CD4+ T cells sorted from blood. Subset reported: CD45RA+ positively selected. The receptors stem from a woman between 25 and 40 years old in good health.

The V call is TRBV7-3, the J call TRBJ2-7, with 9 positions matching TRBD1. J lost 3 bases, V lost 6 bases, and 9 bases had no gene match. CDR1 SGHTA and CDR2 FQGTGA come from the germline V gene. The CDR3 is made up of 15 amino acids. In DNA, the CDR3 is TGTGCCAGCAGTCGATCGGGGACAGGGAACTACGAGCAGTACTTC. It yields the protein CASSRSGTGNYEQYF.

J is TRBJ2-2 and V is TRBV18, with TRBD1 matching 7 bases. CDR1 is KGHSH and CDR2 is LQKENI in the germline V gene. The length of the CDR3 is 15 residues. V lost 3 bases, J lost 5 bases, and 6 bases stayed unmatched. The CDR3 spells CASSPGTARTGELFF. In DNA form, the CDR3 reads TGTGCCAGCTCACCCGGGACAGCAAGAACCGGGGAGCTGTTTTTT.

V gene TRBV11-3 combines with J gene TRBJ2-1; D is tentatively TRBD1 or TRBD2 (6 bases each). Germline V gene lookup returns CDR1 SGHNT and CDR2 YENEEA. This CDR3 spans 14 amino acids. With 6 bases removed from V and 9 bases from J, the gap between germline ends came to 18 bases. The CDR3: CASSKGGLGGEQFF. The CDR3 nucleotides read TGTGCCAGCAGTAAAGGGGGACTCGGGGGTGAGCAGTTCTTC.

The gene calls are TRBV19 and TRBJ2-1; 10 bases fit TRBD1. With V trimmed by 4 bases and J by 4 bases, 4 bases remained unmatched. CDR1 is LNHDA and CDR2 is SQIVND in the germline V gene (reference sequence). The CDR3 loop spans 15 amino acids. The CDR3 bases are TGTGCCAGTAGTAGGGACAGGGGTGGGTACAATGAGCAGTTCTTC. Encoded protein: CASSRDRGGYNEQFF.